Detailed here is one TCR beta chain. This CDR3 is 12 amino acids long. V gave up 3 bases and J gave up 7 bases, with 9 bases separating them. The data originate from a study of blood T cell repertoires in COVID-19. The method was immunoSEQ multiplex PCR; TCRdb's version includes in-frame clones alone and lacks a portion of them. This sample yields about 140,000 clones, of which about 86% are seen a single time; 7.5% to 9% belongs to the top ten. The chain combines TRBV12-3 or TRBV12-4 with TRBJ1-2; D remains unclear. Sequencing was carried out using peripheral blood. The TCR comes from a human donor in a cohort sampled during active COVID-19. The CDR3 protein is CASSLRERGYTF. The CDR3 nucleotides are TGTGCCAGCAGTTTGAGGGAGCGTGGCTACACCTTC.